This T cell receptor (beta chain) was identified in a study of blood T cell repertoires in COVID-19. Study-wide context: The origin of the acute and convalescent COVID-19 samples was the United States, Italy and Spain. PBMCs, B-cell-depleted T cells, or T cells were the source of the cDNA or gDNA that made up the material.

Seattle's enrolled individuals joined amid active infection and were then monitored longitudinally. As processed by the authors: Reference gene primer amplification gave estimated nucleated cell counts. TCRdb's table, derived via immunoSEQ multiplex PCR, lists solely in-frame clones and lacks some. The V and J calls and clone size were taken over from that table, and D and trimming were inferred from the DNA. The sample lists about 390,000 clones, more than 75% seen once, with about 2.5% in the top ten. Germline values: CDR1 SGHRS, CDR2 YFSETQ. Trimming removed 2 bases from V and 3 bases from J, with 15 bases in between. The CDR3 has 15 residues.

Sequenced input: peripheral blood. The V and J genes are TRBV5-1 and TRBJ2-7; D is possibly TRBD1 (6 bases). This clonotype was obtained from a woman between 55 and 75 years old with COVID-19, enrolled during active disease. CDR3 in amino acids: CASSLQGNFDYEQYF. The DNA for the CDR3 is TGCGCCAGCAGCTTACAGGGAAATTTTGACTACGAGCAGTACTTC.